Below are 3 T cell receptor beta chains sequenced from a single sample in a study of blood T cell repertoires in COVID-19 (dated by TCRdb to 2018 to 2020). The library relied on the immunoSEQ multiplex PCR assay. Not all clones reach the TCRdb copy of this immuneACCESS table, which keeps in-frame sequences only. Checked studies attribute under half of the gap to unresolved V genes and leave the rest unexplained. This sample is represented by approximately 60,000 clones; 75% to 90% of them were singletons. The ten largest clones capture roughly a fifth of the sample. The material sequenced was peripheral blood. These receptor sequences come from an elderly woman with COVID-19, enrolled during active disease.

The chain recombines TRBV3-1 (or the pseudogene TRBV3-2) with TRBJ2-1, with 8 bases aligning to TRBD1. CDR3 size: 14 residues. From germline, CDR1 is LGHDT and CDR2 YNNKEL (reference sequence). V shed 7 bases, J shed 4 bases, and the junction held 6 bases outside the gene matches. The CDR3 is CASTGTGIYNEQFF. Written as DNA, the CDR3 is TGTGCCAGCACAGGGACAGGAATTTACAATGAGCAGTTCTTC.

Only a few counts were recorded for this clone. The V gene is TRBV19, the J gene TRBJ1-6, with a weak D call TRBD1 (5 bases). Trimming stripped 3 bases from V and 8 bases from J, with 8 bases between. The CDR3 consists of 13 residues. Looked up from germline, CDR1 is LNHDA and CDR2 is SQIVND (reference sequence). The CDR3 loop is CASSIGGDSPLHF. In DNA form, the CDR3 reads TGTGCCAGTAGTATTGGGGGGGATTCACCCCTCCACTTT.

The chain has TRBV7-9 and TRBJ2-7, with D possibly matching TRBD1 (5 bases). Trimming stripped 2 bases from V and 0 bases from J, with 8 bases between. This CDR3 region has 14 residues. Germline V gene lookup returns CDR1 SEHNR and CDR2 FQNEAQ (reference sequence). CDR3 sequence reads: CASSLQGGSYEQYF. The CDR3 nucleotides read TGTGCCAGCAGCTTACAGGGCGGCTCCTACGAGCAGTACTTC.